The TCR beta chain under discussion was sequenced for a study of cytomegalovirus exposure and HLA in healthy donors. Study-wide points: Among TCR sequences, most were rare, though some public TCRs appeared in many donors.

The length of the CDR3 is 13 residues. Remarks on this clone: Its antigen remains unknown.

The donors were part of the validation cohort of roughly 110 subjects. That cohort was separate from the first cohort, which comprised under 700 subjects. Clones were read by immunoSEQ multiplex PCR, and TCRdb kept only the in-frame ones, dropping some. The table records about 160,000 clones, 75% to 90% of them present only once. The sequence derives from a young woman in good health and CMV-seronegative. The chain has TRBV12-2 and TRBJ2-1; no DNA check was done on the table's D call, TRBD2. TRBV12-2 is a listed pseudogene. Sequencing was performed on PBMCs. CDR3 region: CASRLGGYNEQFF. The CDR3 coding sequence is TGTGCAAGTCGCTTGGGGGGTTACAATGAGCAGTTCTTC.